These 19 T cell receptor beta chains share one sample of origin, sequenced in a study of CD8 T cells in Susac syndrome. cDNA came from roughly 0.47 to 1 ug RNA primed by random hexamers. TCRdb re-analysed the immunoSEQ multiplex PCR reads in MiXCR, keeping a single row per CDR3 protein. Of under 550,000 distinct CDR3 sequences listed, roughly 85% were seen once; the top ten hold 0.09% to 0.15%. The material sequenced was CD8+ T cells from PBMCs. These receptors originate from a human donor with multiple sclerosis.

The rearrangement links TRBV19 to TRBJ2-7; 10 bases map to TRBD1. CDR3 length: 14 amino acids. Germline V gene data show CDR1 as LNHDA and CDR2 as SQIVND (reference sequence). With V trimmed by 8 bases and J by 5 bases, 9 bases remained unmatched. CDR3 protein: CASGPGQGINEQYF. The CDR3 nucleotides are TGTGCCAGTGGACCGGGACAGGGGATCAACGAGCAGTACTTC.

The chain recombines TRBV14 with TRBJ1-5, with 10 nucleotides matching TRBD1. CDR3 length equals 14 residues. CDR1 and CDR2 from the germline V gene are SGHDN and FVKESK. Losses at the gene ends were 6 bases for V and 5 bases for J; bases not matched to a gene: 4. The CDR3 DNA is TGTGCCAGCAGTGTCGGACAGGGGGATCAGCCCCAGCATTTT. Its translation is CASSVGQGDQPQHF.

This clonotype was detected a few times. The chain combines TRBV27 with TRBJ2-7; D remains unclear. Deletions cut 0 bases from V and 2 bases from J, with 5 bases between. In germline, CDR1 is MNHEY, CDR2 SMNVEV (reference sequence). The CDR3 consists of 13 residues. CDR3 protein: CASSLSPAYEQYF. CDR3 bases: TGTGCCAGCAGTTTATCGCCAGCCTACGAGCAGTACTTC.

The chain combines TRBV20-1 with TRBJ1-2; 9 positions agree with TRBD1. Germline V lookup: CDR1 DFQATT, CDR2 SNEGSKA (reference sequence). The CDR3 is made up of 15 amino acids. V shed 0 bases, J shed 4 bases, and the junction held 6 bases outside the gene matches. In DNA form, the CDR3 reads TGCAGTGCTAGAGAAACAGGGGGCAGTCTCTATGGCTACACCTTC. This gives the protein CSARETGGSLYGYTF.

The rearrangement uses TRBV4-1 and TRBJ2-1; a weak D match, TRBD2 (6 bases). Germline CDR1 MGHRA, CDR2 YSYEKL. Trimming shortened V by 4 bases and J by 8 bases, and 15 bases separated the two germline ends. CDR3 size: 14 residues. The CDR3 sequence is CASSPRGGVYEQFF. The CDR3 coding sequence is TGCGCCAGCAGCCCTCGGGGAGGCGTGTATGAGCAGTTCTTC.

J is TRBJ1-2 and V is TRBV30; tentative D call: TRBD1 (5 bases). Trimming stripped 0 bases from V and 5 bases from J, with 16 bases between. The CDR3 covers 15 residues. CDR1 and CDR2 from the germline V gene are GTSNPN and SVGIG (reference sequence). This CDR3 reads CAWSVLEGQTYGYTF. In nucleotides, the CDR3 is TGTGCCTGGAGTGTGCTGGAGGGGCAGACGTATGGCTACACCTTC. Full variable domain (outside the CDR3, taken from reference TRBV30 and TRBJ1-2): SQTIHQWPATLVQPVGSPLSLECTVEGTSNPNLYWYRQAAGRGLQLLFYSVGIGQISSEVPQNLSASRPQDRQFILSSKKLLLSDSGFYLCAWSVLEGQTYGYTFGSGTRLTVV.

This chain links TRBV27 with TRBJ1-1; D call uncertain. The CDR3 runs 17 residues. V lost 5 bases and J lost 0, with 19 bases in between. From germline, CDR1 is MNHEY and CDR2 SMNVEV (reference sequence). In DNA form, the CDR3 reads TGTGCCAGCAGTCCTTCCGTCATCCTGACCATGAACACTGAAGCTTTCTTT. Its translation is CASSPSVILTMNTEAFF.

The chain couples TRBV6-5 to TRBJ2-2; 12 positions match TRBD2. The trim removed 2 bases at V and 12 bases at J, leaving 16 bases unmatched. Germline values: CDR1 MNHEY, CDR2 SVGAGI. This CDR3 has 18 amino acids. The CDR3 region has the DNA TGTGCCAGCAGTTACCCAGCCGGGACTAGCGGGCCAGGGGGGAAGCTGTTTTTT. This translates into CASSYPAGTSGPGGKLFF.

The gene calls are TRBV12-5 and TRBJ1-1, with 9 positions matching TRBD1. Per the germline V gene, CDR1 is LGHNT and CDR2 is FRNRAP. This CDR3 is 15 amino acids long. Losses at the gene ends were 3 bases for V and 2 bases for J; bases not matched to a gene: 4. The CDR3 spells CASGFSQGANTEAFF. DNA for the CDR3: TGTGCTAGTGGTTTTTCACAGGGGGCAAACACTGAAGCTTTCTTT.

The rearrangement joins TRBV27 to TRBJ1-1, with TRBD1 identical over 8 bases. Germline CDR1 and CDR2: MNHEY and SMNVEV (reference sequence). The CDR3 covers 16 residues. J gave up 2 bases and V 5 bases, and 10 bases lay outside the gene matches. DNA for the CDR3: TGTGCCAGCAGTCCGGGAATGGACAGGGTTAACACTGAAGCTTTCTTT. It codes for CASSPGMDRVNTEAFF.

Concerning this clonotype: Without the conserved terminal phenylalanine or tryptophan, this CDR3 likely stems from a read error. This chain connects TRBV2 to TRBJ2-7; 13 bases match TRBD2. With V trimmed by 8 bases and J by 5 bases, 6 bases remained unmatched. The CDR3 extends over 14 amino acids. Germline V CDR1 and CDR2: SNHLY, FYNNEI. CDR3 bases: TGTGCCAGCGTACTAGCGGGAGGGCCCCACGAGCAGTACCTC. Its translation: CASVLAGGPHEQYL.

This chain links TRBV5-6 with TRBJ2-1; D is undetermined. The CDR3 has 14 residues. The ends were cut back, 9 bases at V and 0 bases at J, with 13 bases in the middle. CDR1 is SGHDT and CDR2 is YYEEEE in the germline V gene. In nucleotides, the CDR3 is TGTGCCACCTCGTCCCGGAGCTCCTACAATGAGCAGTTCTTC. It yields the protein CATSSRSSYNEQFF.

V usage is TRBV6-1 and J usage is TRBJ2-7, with D hard to call. Germline V CDR1 and CDR2: MNHNS, SASEGT. The CDR3 runs to 15 residues. Trimming stripped 3 bases from V and 5 bases from J, with 17 bases between. Here the CDR3 DNA reads TGTGCCAGCAGTGAGGGAATAGTGGGGTGGGACGAGCAGTACTTC. Protein product: CASSEGIVGWDEQYF.

The chain recombines TRBV14 with TRBJ1-2; D remains unclear. This CDR3 contains 14 residues. In germline, CDR1 is SGHDN, CDR2 FVKESK. Deletions cut 0 bases from V and 7 bases from J, with 12 bases between. This chain's CDR3 is CASSQDRGPRGYTF. CDR3 nucleotide sequence: TGTGCCAGCAGCCAAGATAGAGGACCTCGTGGCTACACCTTC.

The chain couples TRBV5-1 to TRBJ2-1, with 10 bases that match TRBD2. Germline V lookup: CDR1 SGHRS, CDR2 YFSETQ. The CDR3 is 19 residues long. Losses at the gene ends were 2 bases for V and 2 bases for J; bases not matched to a gene: 13. In nucleotides, the CDR3 is TGCGCCAGCAGCTTACATCCGGGACTAGCGTCTCAAACCTACAATGAGCAGTTCTTC. This codes for CASSLHPGLASQTYNEQFF.

J is TRBJ2-3 and V is TRBV27, with no clear D. CDR3 size: 14 residues. With 6 bases removed from V and 6 bases from J, the gap between germline ends came to 16 bases. Germline V lookup: CDR1 MNHEY, CDR2 SMNVEV (reference sequence). The CDR3 sequence is CASSPQNVGDTQYF. CDR3 nucleotides: TGTGCCAGCAGCCCCCAGAACGTCGGGGATACGCAGTATTTT.

The sample holds a few counts of this clonotype. The chain has TRBV4-1 and TRBJ2-1; D is undetermined. Between the trimmed V and J ends, which lost 0 bases and 6 bases, there was a span of 12 bases. The CDR3 contains 15 residues. Germline V lookup: CDR1 MGHRA, CDR2 YSYEKL. The CDR3 DNA sequence: TGCGCCAGCAGCCAAGATCGGGTCAGCAGCAATGAGCAGTTCTTC. It yields the protein CASSQDRVSSNEQFF.

The CDR3 DNA reads as TGTGCCAGCAGTTACGGGGACAACTCCTACGAGCAGTACTTC. Its translation is CASSYGDNSYEQYF. The chain joins TRBV6-5 to TRBJ2-7; maybe TRBD1 (6 bases). Per germline, CDR1 MNHEY and CDR2 SVGAGI. There are 14 residues in the CDR3. V was cut by 2 bases and J by 0 bases, with 8 bases left in between.

V usage is TRBV28 and J usage is TRBJ2-3, with 8 bases fitting TRBD1. CDR3 length: 15 amino acids. Looked up from germline, CDR1 is MDHEN and CDR2 is SYDVKM. The V gene end was trimmed by 4 bases and the J gene end by 2 bases; junction bases not matched to a gene: 5. The CDR3 protein is CASSSRTGPTDTQYF. CDR3 bases: TGTGCCAGCAGTTCCCGGACAGGGCCCACAGATACGCAGTATTTT.